This TCR beta chain was identified during a study of cytomegalovirus exposure and HLA in healthy donors. Study observations and caveats: Fewer N-insertions (relative to the approximately 670-donor mean) were reportedly seen in an Asian-associated ancestry cluster in a later analysis. Earlier analysis found most TCR beta V segments productive about 90% or about 30% of the time.

The table lists this clone with a few counts. Its antigen is currently unknown. Vbeta (60) and Jbeta (13) primers were used in the PCR. The protocol was immunoSEQ multiplex PCR, while the TCRdb copy is restricted to in-frame clones and leaves out a portion. This sample has about 250,000 clones, with 92% found just once. Germline V CDR1 and CDR2: SNHLY, FYNNEI. The V end was cut by 6 bases, the J end by 2 bases, with 8 bases between. The CDR3 covers 14 residues. The clonotype comes from a girl aged 2-10 years in good health and CMV-seronegative. This chain links TRBV2 with TRBJ2-6; weak D call: TRBD2 (6 bases). Sequencing was performed on PBMCs. The CDR3 protein is CASRPGAGANVLTF. CDR3 nucleotides: TGTGCCAGCAGGCCGGGGGCTGGGGCCAACGTCCTGACTTTC.